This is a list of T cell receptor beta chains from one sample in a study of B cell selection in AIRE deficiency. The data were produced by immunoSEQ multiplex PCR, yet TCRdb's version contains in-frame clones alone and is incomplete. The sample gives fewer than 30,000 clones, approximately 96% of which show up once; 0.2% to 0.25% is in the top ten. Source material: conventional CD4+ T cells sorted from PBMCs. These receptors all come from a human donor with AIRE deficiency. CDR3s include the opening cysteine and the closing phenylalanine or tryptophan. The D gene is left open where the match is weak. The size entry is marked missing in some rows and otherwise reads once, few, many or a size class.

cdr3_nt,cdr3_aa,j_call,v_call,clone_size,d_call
TGTGCCAGCAGTTCAGGGGCCATAAACCACGAGCAGTACTTC,CASSSGAINHEQYF,TRBJ2-7,TRBV28,NA,NA
TGTGCCAGCAGCGATAGCGGGAGGACTGTCGTAATGCAGTACTTC,CASSDSGRTVVMQYF,TRBJ2-5,TRBV7-9,NA,TRBD2
TGTGCCTGGAGTAGGGGGATAGGCAATCAGCCCCAGCATTTT,CAWSRGIGNQPQHF,TRBJ1-5,TRBV30,NA,NA
TGTGCCAGCAGCTTAGCGCCTACAGGGTTCTACGAGCAGTACTTC,CASSLAPTGFYEQYF,TRBJ2-7,TRBV7-2,NA,NA
NA,CASTSGYTEAFF,TRBJ1-1,TRBV19,NA,NA
TGTGCCAGTACCTGGGGGGCTGGGGACACTGAAGCTTTCTTT,CASTWGAGDTEAFF,TRBJ1-1,TRBV19,NA,NA
TGTGCCAGCAGCCGAAGGGCAGGGGGCAATCAGCCCCAGCATTTT,CASSRRAGGNQPQHF,TRBJ1-5,TRBV7-2,NA,NA
TGTGCCAGCAGCTTGGTTCAGCCAAACACTGAAGCTTTCTTT,CASSLVQPNTEAFF,TRBJ1-1,TRBV5-4,NA,NA
TGTGCCAGCAAAAAAGTGGTTTCCATATATTTT,CASKKVVSIYF,TRBJ1-3,TRBV28,NA,NA
TGTGCCAGCAGACCCGGTCCTTATAATTCACCCCTCCACTTT,CASRPGPYNSPLHF,TRBJ1-6,TRBV27,NA,NA
TGTGCCAGCAGCTTGGGTTCCAGGGCAACTAATGAAAAACTGTTTTTT,CASSLGSRATNEKLFF,TRBJ1-4,TRBV7-6,NA,NA
TGTGCCAGCAGCTTAAGGCAGGGAACCCTGAGCACAGATACGCAGTATTTT,CASSLRQGTLSTDTQYF,TRBJ2-3,TRBV7-3,NA,NA
TGTGCCAGCAGTCCGACGGGCAGGGAAGCTTTCTTT,CASSPTGREAFF,TRBJ1-1,TRBV7-2,once,NA
TGTGCCAGCAGTTACGAAGGTATCTCTGGAAACACCATATATTTT,CASSYEGISGNTIYF,TRBJ1-3,TRBV6-6,NA,NA
TGTGCCAGCAGCTTTCGGACTAGCGGGAGGAACTACGAGCAGTACTTC,CASSFRTSGRNYEQYF,TRBJ2-7,TRBV5-6,NA,TRBD2
TGTGCCAGCAGTTACCAGGGAAGAAGCAATCAGCCCCAGCATTTT,CASSYQGRSNQPQHF,TRBJ1-5,TRBV6-6,NA,NA
TGTGCCAGCAGCTTGGTTCGACAGGGTTACAATGAGCAGTTCTTC,CASSLVRQGYNEQFF,TRBJ2-1,TRBV5-6,NA,TRBD1
TGTGCCAGCAGCTCAGGAAGGATTTCGCGGGAGTCCTACAATGAGCAGTTCTTC,CASSSGRISRESYNEQFF,TRBJ2-1,TRBV5-6,NA,TRBD2
TGTGCCAGCAAGACGACAGGCACAGATACGCAGTATTTT,CASKTTGTDTQYF,TRBJ2-3,TRBV2,NA,NA
TGTGCCAGCAGCCGCGGGTATAGCGGGTCCCAAGAGACCCAGTACTTC,CASSRGYSGSQETQYF,TRBJ2-5,TRBV7-8,NA,TRBD2
TGTGCCAGCAGCTTCGCAGGGGGGAACCCGAAGACCCAGTACTTC,CASSFAGGNPKTQYF,TRBJ2-5,TRBV11-2,NA,NA
TGTGCCAGCAGTTTGGGGGACAGCCGACGGAGCTATGGCTACACCTTC,CASSLGDSRRSYGYTF,TRBJ1-2,TRBV28,NA,TRBD1
TGTGCCAGCAGCAGACAAGGGGTGAGCACAGATACGCAGTATTTT,CASSRQGVSTDTQYF,TRBJ2-3,TRBV11-3,NA,NA
TGTGCCAGCGGACAGGGGGTGAATCAGCCCCAGCATTTT,CASGQGVNQPQHF,TRBJ1-5,TRBV25-1,once,TRBD1